A single T cell receptor (beta chain) is shown here with its context. Each participant's cohort was designated according to participant-reported clinical history. Germline V gene lookup returns CDR1 MDHEN and CDR2 SYDVKM. Trimming removed 6 bases from V and 7 bases from J; junction bases left unmatched: 11. The CDR3 length is 15 residues. The sample is drawn from a study of blood T cell repertoires in COVID-19. Per the authors' pipeline: Counts of nucleated cells, estimated from reference gene primer amplification, were obtained. Produced via immunoSEQ multiplex PCR; TCRdb's table is partial and in-frame only. That table furnishes V, J and clone size, whereas the DNA furnished D and trimming. This table has roughly 180,000 clones, 85% to 90% appearing once.

J is TRBJ2-1 and V is TRBV28; TRBD2 matches 8 bases. This receptor was identified in a man in his forties who had recovered from COVID-19. The sample was PBMCs or T cells enriched from blood (not recorded which). The CDR3 sequence: CASSSSGLVRNEQFF. The CDR3 bases are TGTGCCAGCAGCTCTTCGGGACTAGTCAGGAATGAGCAGTTCTTC.